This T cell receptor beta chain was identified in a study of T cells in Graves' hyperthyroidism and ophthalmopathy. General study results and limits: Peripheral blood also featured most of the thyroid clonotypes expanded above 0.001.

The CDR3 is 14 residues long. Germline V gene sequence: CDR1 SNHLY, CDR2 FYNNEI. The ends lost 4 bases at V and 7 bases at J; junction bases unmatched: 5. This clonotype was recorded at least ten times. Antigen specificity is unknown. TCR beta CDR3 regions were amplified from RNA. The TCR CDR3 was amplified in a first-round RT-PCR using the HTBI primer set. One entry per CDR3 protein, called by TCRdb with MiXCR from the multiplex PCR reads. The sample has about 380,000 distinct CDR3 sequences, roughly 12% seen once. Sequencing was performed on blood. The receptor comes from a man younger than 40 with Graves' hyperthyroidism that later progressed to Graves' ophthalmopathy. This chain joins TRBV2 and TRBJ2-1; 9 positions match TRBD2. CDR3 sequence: CASSASGGRNEQFF. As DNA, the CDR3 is TGTGCCAGCAGTGCCAGCGGGGGGCGGAATGAGCAGTTCTTC.